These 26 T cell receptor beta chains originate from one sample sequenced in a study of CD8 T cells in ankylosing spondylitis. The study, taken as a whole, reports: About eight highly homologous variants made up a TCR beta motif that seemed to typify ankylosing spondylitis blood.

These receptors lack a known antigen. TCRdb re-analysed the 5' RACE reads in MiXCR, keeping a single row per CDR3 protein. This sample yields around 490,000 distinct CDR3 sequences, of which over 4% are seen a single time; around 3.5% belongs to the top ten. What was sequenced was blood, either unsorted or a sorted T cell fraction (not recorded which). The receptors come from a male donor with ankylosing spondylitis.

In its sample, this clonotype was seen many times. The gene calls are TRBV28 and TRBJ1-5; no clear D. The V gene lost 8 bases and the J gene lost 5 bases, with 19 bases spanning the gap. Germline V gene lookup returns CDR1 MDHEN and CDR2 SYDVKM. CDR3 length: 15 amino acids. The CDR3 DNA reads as TGTGCCAGCGGGTTTTTGGGCAGGATCGATCAGCCCCAGCATTTT. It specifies CASGFLGRIDQPQHF.

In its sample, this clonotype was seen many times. Here the CDR3 reads CASSSGGGPEAFF. The CDR3 coding sequence is TGTGCCAGCAGCAGTGGAGGCGGGCCTGAAGCTTTCTTT. This chain joins TRBV11-2 and TRBJ1-1; no clear D. The germline V and J ends were trimmed by 5 bases and 6 bases, with 13 bases remaining between them. This CDR3 contains 13 residues. Germline values: CDR1 SGHAT, CDR2 FQNNGV.

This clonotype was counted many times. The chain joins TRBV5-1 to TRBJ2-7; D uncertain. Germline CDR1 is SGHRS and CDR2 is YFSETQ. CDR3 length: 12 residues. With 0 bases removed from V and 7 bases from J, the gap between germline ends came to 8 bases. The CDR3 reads CASSLEGLEQYF. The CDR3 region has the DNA TGCGCCAGCAGCTTGGAGGGTTTAGAGCAGTACTTC.

The CDR3 DNA reads as TGTGCCAGCAGTCAATACGCGGGCACTGAAGCTTTCTTT. Its protein is CASSQYAGTEAFF. The chain couples TRBV6-1 to TRBJ1-1, with no clear D. V lost 5 bases, J lost 4 bases, and 11 bases lay in between. Germline assignment: CDR1 MNHNS and CDR2 SASEGT. This CDR3 is 13 amino acids long.

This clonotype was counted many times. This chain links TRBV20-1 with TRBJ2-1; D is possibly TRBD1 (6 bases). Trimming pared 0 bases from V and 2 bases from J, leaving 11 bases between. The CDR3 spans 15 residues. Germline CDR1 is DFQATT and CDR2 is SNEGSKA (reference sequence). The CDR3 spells CSARDEAGAYNEQFF. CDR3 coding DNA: TGCAGTGCTAGAGATGAGGCAGGGGCCTACAATGAGCAGTTCTTC.

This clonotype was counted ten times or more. The DNA of the CDR3 is TGCAGTGCTAGAGATCGACTAGGATATGAGCAGTTCTTC. As protein: CSARDRLGYEQFF. The chain carries TRBV20-1 and TRBJ2-1; TRBD2 is a possible D gene (6 bases). In germline, CDR1 is DFQATT, CDR2 SNEGSKA (reference sequence). The CDR3 sequence is 13 residues long. V was cut by 0 bases and J by 8 bases, with 11 bases left in between.

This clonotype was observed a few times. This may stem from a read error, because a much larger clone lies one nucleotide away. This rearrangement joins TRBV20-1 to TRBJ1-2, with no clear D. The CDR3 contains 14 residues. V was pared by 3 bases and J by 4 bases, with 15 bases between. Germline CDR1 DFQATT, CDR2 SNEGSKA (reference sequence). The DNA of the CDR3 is TGCAGTGCTAGTAGTGCGGGAGAAACCTATGGCTACACCTTC. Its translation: CSASSAGETYGYTF.

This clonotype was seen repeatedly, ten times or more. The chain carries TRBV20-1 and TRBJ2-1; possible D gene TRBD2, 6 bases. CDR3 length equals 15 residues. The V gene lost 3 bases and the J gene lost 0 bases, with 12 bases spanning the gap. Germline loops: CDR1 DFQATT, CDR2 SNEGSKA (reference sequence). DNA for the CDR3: TGCAGTGCTAGGGCGGGATCGAGCTCCTACAATGAGCAGTTCTTC. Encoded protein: CSARAGSSSYNEQFF.

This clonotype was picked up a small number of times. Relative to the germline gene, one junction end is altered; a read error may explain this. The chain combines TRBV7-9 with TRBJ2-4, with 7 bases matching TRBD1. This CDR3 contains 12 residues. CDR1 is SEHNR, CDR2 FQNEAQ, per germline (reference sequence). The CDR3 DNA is TGTGCCAGCAGCTCCGACGCCGGGACAGAAGGTTTC. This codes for CASSSDAGTEGF.

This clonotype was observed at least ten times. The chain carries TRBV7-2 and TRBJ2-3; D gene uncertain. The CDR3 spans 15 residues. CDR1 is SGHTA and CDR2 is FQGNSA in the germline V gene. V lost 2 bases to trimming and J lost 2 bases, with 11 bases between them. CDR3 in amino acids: CASSLFPGYTDTQYF. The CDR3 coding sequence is TGTGCCAGCAGCTTATTCCCAGGTTACACAGATACGCAGTATTTT.

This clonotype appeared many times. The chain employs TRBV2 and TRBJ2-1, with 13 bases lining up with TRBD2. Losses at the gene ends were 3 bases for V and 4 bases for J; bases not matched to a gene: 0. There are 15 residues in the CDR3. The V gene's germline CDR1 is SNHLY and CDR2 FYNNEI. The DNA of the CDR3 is TGTGCCAGCAGTGAGGGACTAGCGGGGTACAATGAGCAGTTCTTC. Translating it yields CASSEGLAGYNEQFF. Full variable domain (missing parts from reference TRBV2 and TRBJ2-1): EPEVTQTPSHQVTQMGQEVILRCVPISNHLYFYWYRQILGQKVEFLVSFYNNEISEKSEIFDDQFSVERPDGSNFTLKIRSTKLEDSAMYFCASSEGLAGYNEQFFGPGTRLTVL.

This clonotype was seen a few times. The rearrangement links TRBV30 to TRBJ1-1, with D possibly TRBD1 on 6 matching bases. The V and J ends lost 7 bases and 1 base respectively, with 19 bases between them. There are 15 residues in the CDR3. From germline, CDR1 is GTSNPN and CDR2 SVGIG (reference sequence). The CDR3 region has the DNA TGTGCCTCTTTCGGGGGCCCGTTTAAGAACACTGAAGCTTTCTTT. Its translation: CASFGGPFKNTEAFF.

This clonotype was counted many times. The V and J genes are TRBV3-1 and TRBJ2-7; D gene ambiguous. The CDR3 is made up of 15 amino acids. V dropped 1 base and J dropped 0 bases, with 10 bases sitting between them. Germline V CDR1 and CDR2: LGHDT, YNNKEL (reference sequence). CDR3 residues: CASSQGVSSSYEQYF. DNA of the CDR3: TGTGCCAGCAGCCAAGGGGTCAGCAGCTCCTACGAGCAGTACTTC.

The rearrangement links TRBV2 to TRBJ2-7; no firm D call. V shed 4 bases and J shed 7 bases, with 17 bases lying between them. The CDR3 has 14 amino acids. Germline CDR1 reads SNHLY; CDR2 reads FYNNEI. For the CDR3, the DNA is TGTGCCAGCAGTGCCACCTACAGAAGTGAGGAGCAGTACTTC. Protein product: CASSATYRSEEQYF.

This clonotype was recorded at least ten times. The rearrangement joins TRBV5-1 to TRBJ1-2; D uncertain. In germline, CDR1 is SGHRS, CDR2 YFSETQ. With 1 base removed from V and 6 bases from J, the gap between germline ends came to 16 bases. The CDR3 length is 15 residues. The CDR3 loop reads CASSLLIPGANGYTF. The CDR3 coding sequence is TGCGCCAGCAGCTTGTTGATCCCGGGTGCAAATGGCTACACCTTC.

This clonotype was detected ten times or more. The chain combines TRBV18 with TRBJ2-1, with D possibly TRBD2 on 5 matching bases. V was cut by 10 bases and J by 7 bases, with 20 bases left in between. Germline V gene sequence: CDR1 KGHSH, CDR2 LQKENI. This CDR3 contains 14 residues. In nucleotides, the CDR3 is TGTGCCACTTCACCACGGGGAGCTACGAATGAGCAGTTCTTC. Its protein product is CATSPRGATNEQFF.

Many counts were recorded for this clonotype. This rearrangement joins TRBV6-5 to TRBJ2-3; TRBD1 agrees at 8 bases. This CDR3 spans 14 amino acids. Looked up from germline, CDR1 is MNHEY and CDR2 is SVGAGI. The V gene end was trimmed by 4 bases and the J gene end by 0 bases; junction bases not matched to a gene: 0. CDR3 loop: CASSWDRSTDTQYF. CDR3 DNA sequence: TGTGCCAGCAGTTGGGACAGGAGCACAGATACGCAGTATTTT.

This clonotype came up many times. DNA of the CDR3: TGCAGTGCTAGAGATCAAGGGGATCAGCCCCAGCATTTT. The encoded protein is CSARDQGDQPQHF. The rearrangement joins TRBV20-1 to TRBJ1-5; a weak D match, TRBD1 (5 bases). Trimming shortened V by 0 bases and J by 5 bases, and 8 bases separated the two germline ends. Germline CDR1 DFQATT, CDR2 SNEGSKA (reference sequence). The CDR3 length is 13 residues.

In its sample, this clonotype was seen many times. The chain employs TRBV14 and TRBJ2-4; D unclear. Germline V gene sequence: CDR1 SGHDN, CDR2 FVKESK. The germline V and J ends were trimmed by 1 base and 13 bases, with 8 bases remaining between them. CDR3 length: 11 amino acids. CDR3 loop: CASSQGAAQYF. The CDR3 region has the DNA TGTGCCAGCAGCCAAGGGGCAGCACAGTACTTC. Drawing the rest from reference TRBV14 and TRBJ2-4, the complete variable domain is EAGVTQFPSHSVIEKGQTVTLRCDPISGHDNLYWYRRVMGKEIKFLLHFVKESKQDESGMPNNRFLAERTGGTYSTLKVQPAELEDSGVYFCASSQGAAQYFGAGTRLSVL.

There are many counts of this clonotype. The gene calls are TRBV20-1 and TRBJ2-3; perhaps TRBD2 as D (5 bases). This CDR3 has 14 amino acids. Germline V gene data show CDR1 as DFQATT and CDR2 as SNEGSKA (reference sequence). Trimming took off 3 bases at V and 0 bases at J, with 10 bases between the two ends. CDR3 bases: TGCAGTGCTAGTTTCGGCGGGAGCACAGATACGCAGTATTTT. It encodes CSASFGGSTDTQYF.

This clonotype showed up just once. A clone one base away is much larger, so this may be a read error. The CDR3 loop is CSVGRENQPQRF. In DNA, the CDR3 is TGCAGCGTTGGACGGGAGAATCAGCCCCAGCGTTTT. The rearrangement joins TRBV29-1 to TRBJ1-5; D is unclear. Germline CDR1 reads SQVTM; CDR2 reads ANQGSEA. This CDR3 is built from 12 residues. Together with reference TRBV29-1 and TRBJ1-5, the CDR3 gives the full variable domain: SAVISQKPSRDICQRGTSLTIQCQVDSQVTMMFWYRQQPGQSLTLIATANQGSEATYESGFVIDKFPISRPNLTFSTLTVSNMSPEDSSIYLCSVGRENQPQRFGDGTRLSIL.

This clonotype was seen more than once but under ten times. This chain's CDR3 is CAVIQDEAFF. The CDR3, as DNA: TGTGCCGTCATTCAGGATGAAGCTTTCTTT. This sequence joins TRBV21-1 and TRBJ1-1. TRBV21-1 is deemed a pseudogene. This CDR3 is built from 10 residues.

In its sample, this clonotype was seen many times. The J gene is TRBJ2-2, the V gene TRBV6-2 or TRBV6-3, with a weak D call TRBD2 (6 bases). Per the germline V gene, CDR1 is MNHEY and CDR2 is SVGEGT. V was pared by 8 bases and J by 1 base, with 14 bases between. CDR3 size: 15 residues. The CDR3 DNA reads TGTGCCAGCCGCCCGGGACTGAAGAACACCGGGGAGCTGTTTTTT. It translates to CASRPGLKNTGELFF.

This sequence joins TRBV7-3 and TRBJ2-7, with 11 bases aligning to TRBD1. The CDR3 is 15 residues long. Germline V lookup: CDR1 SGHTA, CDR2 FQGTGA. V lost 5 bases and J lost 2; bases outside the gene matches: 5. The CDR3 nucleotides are TGTGCCAGCAGCCATGGGACAGGGGGTCCCTACGAGCAGTACTTC. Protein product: CASSHGTGGPYEQYF.

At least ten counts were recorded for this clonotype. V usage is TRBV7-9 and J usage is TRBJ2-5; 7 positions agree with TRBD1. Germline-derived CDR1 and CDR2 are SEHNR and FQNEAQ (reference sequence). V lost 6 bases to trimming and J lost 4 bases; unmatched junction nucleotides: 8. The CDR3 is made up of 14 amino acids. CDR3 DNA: TGTGCCAGCAGTTCACAGGGGTCTGCAGAGACCCAGTACTTC. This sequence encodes CASSSQGSAETQYF.

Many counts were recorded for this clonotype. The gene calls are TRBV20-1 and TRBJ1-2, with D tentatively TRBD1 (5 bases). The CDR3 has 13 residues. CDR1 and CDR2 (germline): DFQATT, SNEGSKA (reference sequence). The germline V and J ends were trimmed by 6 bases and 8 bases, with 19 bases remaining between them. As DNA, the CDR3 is TGCAGTGCCCCCGGCGGACGGGACCGAGGCTACACCTTC. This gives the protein CSAPGGRDRGYTF.